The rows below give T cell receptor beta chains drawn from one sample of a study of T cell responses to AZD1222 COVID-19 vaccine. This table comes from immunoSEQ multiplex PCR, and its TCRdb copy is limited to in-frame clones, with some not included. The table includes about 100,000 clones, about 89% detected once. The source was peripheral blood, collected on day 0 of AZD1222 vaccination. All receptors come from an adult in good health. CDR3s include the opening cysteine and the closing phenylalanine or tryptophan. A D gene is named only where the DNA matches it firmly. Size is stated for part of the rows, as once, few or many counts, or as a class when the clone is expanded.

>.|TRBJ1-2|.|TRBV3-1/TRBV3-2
TGTGCCAGCAGCCCAACGGGGGGATGGTATGGCTACACCTTC
CASSPTGGWYGYTF
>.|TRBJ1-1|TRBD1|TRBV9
TGTGCCAGCGGAACCGGGACAGGGGACACTGAAGCTTTCTTT
CASGTGTGDTEAFF
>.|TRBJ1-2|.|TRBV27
TGTGCCAGCAGTTTATCGAGAGGATTCTATGGCTACACCTTC
CASSLSRGFYGYTF
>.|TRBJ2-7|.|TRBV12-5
TGTGCTAGTGGTTTGGAAGGGGTAGGGGAGCAGTACTTC
CASGLEGVGEQYF
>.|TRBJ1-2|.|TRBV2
TGTGCCAGCAGTGAATTCGGCAGAGGGAACTATGGCTACACCTTC
CASSEFGRGNYGYTF
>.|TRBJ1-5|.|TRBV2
TGTGCCACCGCGGCGGGGGGCAATCAGCCCCAGCATTTT
CATAAGGNQPQHF
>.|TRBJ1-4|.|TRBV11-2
TGTGCCAGCAGCTTATGGGGATCGGAGGGGGAAAAACTGTTTTTT
CASSLWGSEGEKLFF
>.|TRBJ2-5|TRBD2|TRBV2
TGTGCCAGCAGTGAAAGCCTAGCGGAGCTCCAAGAGACCCAGTACTTC
CASSESLAELQETQYF
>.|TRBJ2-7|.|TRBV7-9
TGTGCCAGCAGCTTAGTTGGAGGGGTGTACTTC
CASSLVGGVYF
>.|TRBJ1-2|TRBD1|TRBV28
TGTGCCAGCAGGTTGGACAGGGGCTATGGCTACACCTTC
CASRLDRGYGYTF
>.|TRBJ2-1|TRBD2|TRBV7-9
TGTGCCAGCCTTAGCGGGAGCTCCTACAATGAGCAGTTCTTC
CASLSGSSYNEQFF
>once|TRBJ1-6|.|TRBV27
TGTGCCAGCAGTCCCCGGGCCTATAATTCACCCCTCCACTTT
CASSPRAYNSPLHF